Listed below are T cell receptor beta chains from one sample, sequenced in a study of a mutant IDH1 vaccine in newly diagnosed glioma. Sequenced by immunoSEQ multiplex PCR; TCRdb stores in-frame clones only, minus some. The data contain tens of thousands of clones, less than 80% of them seen just once; the ten biggest clones take up 8%. Which antigens these TCRs recognize remains unknown. The source was PBMCs, collected from a glioma patient whose treatment included an IDH1 peptide vaccine. The receptors originated from a man aged 35 to 55 with glioma. The CDR3 runs from the conserved cysteine through the conserved F or W. D genes are given only for firm matches. A clone size is listed for some rows: how often the clone was seen (once, few, many), or a class if it is expanded.

V	size	D	length	J	CDR3	DNA
TRBV7-2	NA	TRBD2	16	TRBJ2-5	CASSLGSLAGVETQYF	TGTGCCAGCAGCTTAGGATCACTAGCGGGAGTGGAGACCCAGTACTTC
TRBV19	NA	NA	15	TRBJ2-2	CASSISRKNTGELFF	TGTGCCAGTAGTATAAGTCGAAAGAACACCGGGGAGCTGTTTTTT
TRBV18	NA	NA	15	TRBJ1-2	CASSPVEQGGVGYTF	TGTGCCAGCTCACCAGTGGAGCAGGGCGGTGTGGGCTACACCTTC
TRBV6-5	NA	NA	11	TRBJ1-4	CASGPREKLFF	TGTGCCAGCGGGCCGCGGGAAAAACTGTTTTTT
TRBV28	NA	TRBD2	15	TRBJ2-1	CASSLYGGTYNEQFF	TGTGCCAGCAGTTTATACGGGGGGACCTACAATGAGCAGTTCTTC
TRBV7-8	NA	TRBD1	15	TRBJ1-5	CASSLTGGINQPQHF	TGTGCCAGCAGCCTGACAGGGGGTATCAATCAGCCCCAGCATTTT
TRBV10-1	NA	NA	14	TRBJ2-3	CASSDRTFGDTQYF	TGCGCCAGCAGTGATAGGACCTTTGGGGATACGCAGTATTTT
TRBV29-1	NA	NA	11	TRBJ1-2	CSVDGNYGYTF	TGCAGCGTTGACGGAAACTATGGCTACACCTTC
TRBV4-2	NA	NA	14	TRBJ1-2	CASSPTGTNYGYTF	TGTGCCAGCAGCCCAACAGGGACCAACTATGGCTACACCTTC
TRBV19	NA	NA	13	TRBJ1-4	CASSRGKDEKLFF	TGTGCCAGTAGTAGGGGGAAGGATGAAAAACTGTTTTTT
TRBV10-1	NA	TRBD2	13	TRBJ2-1	CASSTGLYNEQFF	TGCGCCAGCAGTACGGGACTATACAATGAGCAGTTCTTC
TRBV7-2	few	NA	14	TRBJ2-7	CASSLSRFSYEQYF	TGTGCCAGCAGCTTATCGAGGTTTTCCTACGAGCAGTACTTC
TRBV14	NA	NA	13	TRBJ2-1	CASSMGGSGEQFF	TGTGCCAGCAGCATGGGGGGAAGTGGTGAGCAGTTCTTC
TRBV12-5	NA	NA	11	TRBJ2-3	CASGAADTQYF	TGTGCTAGTGGGGCCGCAGATACGCAGTATTTT
TRBV18	NA	NA	13	TRBJ1-6	CASSRVDTTPLHF	TGTGCCAGCTCACGCGTTGACACTACACCCCTCCACTTT
TRBV10-3	NA	TRBD2	19	TRBJ2-1	CAISESRGLAGGKGNEQFF	TGTGCCATCAGTGAGTCTCGGGGGCTAGCGGGAGGGAAAGGAAATGAGCAGTTCTTC
TRBV6-5	NA	NA	14	TRBJ2-7	CASSFQTGSYEQYF	TGTGCCAGCAGTTTCCAGACGGGTTCCTACGAGCAGTACTTC
TRBV7-2	NA	TRBD1	16	TRBJ2-5	CASSSLDRALQETQYF	TGTGCCAGCAGCTCACTAGACAGGGCCTTACAAGAGACCCAGTACTTC
TRBV9	once	TRBD1	14	TRBJ2-7	CASSPGQGWSEQYF	TGTGCCAGCAGCCCAGGACAGGGTTGGTCCGAGCAGTACTTC